What follows are 5 T cell receptor beta chains derived from one specimen sequenced in a study of cytomegalovirus exposure and HLA in healthy donors. The PCR had 60 Vbeta and 13 Jbeta primers. Using immunoSEQ multiplex PCR, the repertoire was profiled, and TCRdb retains in-frame clones only, with some absent. The sample has 200,000 to 300,000 clones, roughly 82% seen once. The sequencing input was PBMCs. These receptors came from a woman in her thirties or forties in good health and CMV-seropositive.

Only a few counts were recorded for this clone. V usage is TRBV9 and J usage is TRBJ1-2; tentative D call: TRBD1 (6 bases). V gave up 4 bases and J gave up 4 bases, with 14 bases separating them. Germline assignment: CDR1 SGDLS and CDR2 YYNGEE. The CDR3 loop spans 14 amino acids. The CDR3 here is CASSHRTALYGYTF. In DNA form, the CDR3 reads TGTGCCAGCAGCCACAGGACAGCCCTCTATGGCTACACCTTC.

The V call is TRBV7-3, the J call TRBJ1-2, with 8 bases that match TRBD1. The CDR3 spans 14 residues. V gave up 5 bases and J gave up 3 bases; unmatched junction bases: 5. CDR1 and CDR2 from the germline V gene are SGHTA and FQGTGA. Written as DNA, the CDR3 is TGTGCCAGCAGCGTCGGACAGGGACACTATGGCTACACCTTC. Its protein product is CASSVGQGHYGYTF.

The chain has TRBV6-5 and TRBJ1-1; D is undetermined. V was pared by 6 bases and J by 1 base, with 12 bases between. Looked up from germline, CDR1 is MNHEY and CDR2 is SVGAGI. This CDR3 has 14 residues. The CDR3 here is CASRHDTSNTEAFF. CDR3 bases: TGTGCCAGCAGGCACGACACCTCGAACACTGAAGCTTTCTTT.

This clone was counted between two and nine times. The V gene is TRBV11-3, the J gene TRBJ1-5, with D possibly TRBD1 on 6 matching bases. The germline V gene has CDR1 SGHNT and CDR2 YENEEA. There are 14 residues in the CDR3. Between the trimmed V and J ends, which lost 1 base and 2 bases, there was a span of 6 bases. The chain's CDR3 is CASSLAGGNQPQHF. DNA of the CDR3: TGTGCCAGCAGCTTAGCAGGGGGCAATCAGCCCCAGCATTTT.

The rearrangement joins TRBV30 to TRBJ1-5; 8 bases fit TRBD1. V lost 4 bases, J lost 4 bases, and 3 bases stayed unmatched. CDR3 length equals 13 residues. In germline, CDR1 is GTSNPN, CDR2 SVGIG (reference sequence). CDR3 loop: CAWTGGENQPQHF. As DNA, the CDR3 is TGTGCCTGGACAGGGGGCGAAAATCAGCCCCAGCATTTT.